This T cell receptor beta chain was sequenced during a study of shared T cell receptors in the human thymus. Sequencing used immunoSEQ multiplex PCR; TCRdb keeps in-frame clones, though not all of them. The profile shows about 400,000 clones, 85% to 95% of them singletons. The CDR3 extends over 14 amino acids. Germline CDR1 and CDR2: MNHEY and SVGAGI. The trim removed 5 bases at V and 1 base at J, leaving 4 bases unmatched. The clonotype originates from a human donor. The chain has TRBV6-5 and TRBJ1-1; 7 bases align to TRBD1. Sequences were obtained from thymocytes. CDR3 bases: TGTGCCAGCAGTCATACAGGGGAGAACACTGAAGCTTTCTTT. The encoded protein is CASSHTGENTEAFF.